This T cell receptor (beta chain) comes out of a study of naive and memory T cell subsets. Both TRBC1 and TRBC2 were covered by a beta constant-region primer of two equimolar oligonucleotides. In TCRdb, the UMI-ligation and nested PCR reads were re-called with MiXCR into one record per CDR3 protein. The table includes some 150,000 distinct CDR3 sequences, about a sixth detected once. V lost 2 bases and J 0 bases, leaving 11 bases between the germline ends. Per the germline V gene, CDR1 is MNHNY and CDR2 is SVGAGI (reference sequence). The CDR3 covers 15 residues. A few counts support this clonotype. Material for sequencing was naive CD4+ T cells from blood. This TCR derives from a human donor in good health. The chain uses TRBV6-6 and TRBJ2-7; D is ambiguous. The CDR3 sequence is CASSYKGSFSYEQYF. CDR3 sequence (DNA): TGTGCCAGCAGTTACAAAGGTAGCTTCTCCTACGAGCAGTACTTC.